This TCR beta chain derives from a study of regulatory T cells in long-lasting Graves disease (dated by TCRdb to about 2021). In terms of the full investigation: Persistent Graves' disease meant more than 5 years of antithyroid drug treatment with TSH receptor autoantibodies that stayed positive. Patients with persistent Graves' disease were compared with patients with newly diagnosed Graves' disease using TCR sequencing and RNA sequencing of peripheral blood. The study was conducted in China and was registered as a clinical trial. A total of some 35 samples underwent TCR sequencing: around 13 from persistent and some 20 from newly diagnosed Graves' disease patients. Antithyroid drugs had been taken for about 10.3 years on average by persistent Graves' disease patients in the clinical cohort.

The library came from multiplex PCR. The sequencer listed for this sample is Illumina HiSeq 4000. TCR beta libraries were built with iRepertoire HTBI primers and Arm-PCR amplification of CDR3 regions. Before sequencing, the PCR products went through gel purification. On the study's bioinformatics: Across samples, about 64 TRBV and 13 to 15 TRBJ segments were identified and used for gene usage analysis of CDR3 amino acid clonotypes. Filtered high-quality paired reads were merged into contigs using COPE and FqMerger. BLAST was used to align contigs to IMGT TRBV, TRBD and TRBJ reference genes, with CDR3 defined following IMGT. Clonotypes above 0.1% frequency were classified as highly expanded clones. Shannon entropy was used to measure repertoire diversity, and the Gini coefficient was used to measure V-J evenness. Public clonotypes were defined as clonotypes shared by more than one individual. The public reads were quality trimmed at Q25 with fastp and then assembled into clones with MiXCR by TCRdb, keeping productive beta chains. Each entry is one CDR3 protein sequence, shown with its most common DNA and genes. Here the V and J calls rest on TCRdb's processing, not on the authors' analysis. The sample records almost 350,000 distinct CDR3 sequences, around 20% of which are singletons. The top ten hold roughly 29% of the sample.

The time point label, read with the paper, signifies: persistent/refractory GD, antithyroid drugs over 5 years with positive TRAb. For both TCR sequencing and RNA sequencing, RNA was extracted from PBMCs in TRIzol. The diagnosis of Graves' disease was made according to American Thyroid Association guidelines. Patients were recruited from an endocrinology department in Xi'an, China. From each patient, 7.5 to 9.5 milliliters of peripheral blood was collected into an EDTA anticoagulant tube. Ficoll Paque Plus density gradient separation was used to isolate PBMCs, and no further T cell sorting was performed. RNA quality was checked with an Agilent 2100 Bioanalyzer and agarose gel, and concentration with a NanoDrop 2000. The CDR3 runs 11 amino acids, cysteine and phenylalanine included. Just CDR3 DNA is preserved here, 33 bases in frame from base 1. According to the germline V gene, CDR1 reads SNHLY and CDR2 reads FYNNEI. The trim is 3 bases for V and 9 bases for J, with a gap of 6 bases between the germline ends.

This clonotype was counted between two and nine times. Its antigen remains unidentified. Base qualities are not at hand, and no much larger clone is one base apart. The research as a whole found: Only the TCR beta chain was sequenced and analyzed. Lower TCR Shannon entropy and fewer highly expanded clones were observed in persistent Graves' disease patients than in newly diagnosed patients, which suggested clonal expansion. Because the primary lesion, thyroid tissue, could not be accessed, the study looked at peripheral blood alone. Persistent patients shared more public clonotypes among themselves (around 3,000) than newly diagnosed patients did (approximately 970). TRBV28, TRBJ1-2 and TRBJ2-5 were preferentially used in persistent disease, while TRBV20-1 and TRBJ2-1 were favored in newly diagnosed disease. The small sample size was acknowledged by the authors as a limitation that may reduce accuracy.

The rearrangement combines TRBV2 with TRBJ2-1, with the D gene call left open. The clonotype comes from a female donor with Graves disease. Sequences were derived from peripheral blood mononuclear cells (PBMCs), sampled when the disease was refractory, from a patient treated with antithyroid drugs. The nucleotide sequence reads as follows: TGTGCCAGCAGTGAGGTCGCTGAGCAGTTCTTC. This is translated as CASSEVAEQFF.